The 6 T cell receptor beta chains reported below all come from one sample, sequenced in a study of T cells in localized non-small cell lung cancer. Method: immunoSEQ multiplex PCR; TCRdb's copy keeps in-frame clones and lacks some. The sample contains about 92,000 clones, approximately 91% of which appear only once. This sample comprised PBMCs, obtained before any cancer treatment. The receptors stem from a woman aged 40-75 years with stage II squamous cell lung carcinoma.

The rearrangement uses TRBV12-5 and TRBJ1-3; 9 bases line up with TRBD1. Germline CDR1 reads LGHNT; CDR2 reads FRNRAP. V shed 7 bases and J 4 bases; nucleotides not matched to a gene: 5. The CDR3 covers 14 residues. The CDR3 nucleotides read TGTGCTAGTGTCTCCGACAGGGGGGGAAACACCATATATTTT. Translating gives CASVSDRGGNTIYF.

The CDR3 nucleotides read TGTGCCAGCAGTGAAGGGGGCCAGACTAACTATGGCTACACCTTC. The encoded protein is CASSEGGQTNYGYTF. The chain joins TRBV6-1 to TRBJ1-2, with a tentative D call TRBD1 (5 bases). This CDR3 comprises 15 residues. Germline V gene data show CDR1 as MNHNS and CDR2 as SASEGT. Trimming stripped 1 base from V and 0 bases from J, with 9 bases between.

The gene calls are TRBV5-1 and TRBJ1-6; tentative D call: TRBD1 (5 bases). The CDR3 is 17 amino acids. V lost 0 bases and J lost 0, with 10 bases in between. CDR1 and CDR2 (germline): SGHRS, YFSETQ. The chain's CDR3 is CASSLGDRASYNSPLHF. CDR3 coding DNA: TGCGCCAGCAGCTTGGGCGACAGAGCCTCCTATAATTCACCCCTCCACTTT.

The chain joins TRBV4-2 to TRBJ1-4, with D possibly TRBD1 on 6 matching bases. Germline V gene lookup returns CDR1 LGHNA and CDR2 YNFKEQ. Trimming took 3 bases from V and 6 from J, leaving 14 bases between them. The CDR3 is 15 amino acids. The CDR3 spells CASSQEQGTDEKLFF. The CDR3 coding sequence is TGTGCCAGCAGCCAGGAACAGGGTACGGATGAAAAACTGTTTTTT.

The chain combines TRBV7-9 with TRBJ1-4; D might be TRBD1 (5 bases). The V end was cut by 4 bases, the J end by 10 bases, with 10 bases between. Germline lookup yields CDR1 SEHNR and CDR2 FQNEAQ (reference sequence). The CDR3 loop spans 12 amino acids. The CDR3 loop is CASSSDRGKLFF. The DNA for the CDR3 is TGTGCCAGCAGCTCCGATAGGGGAAAACTGTTTTTT.

In the case of this clone: Additional DNA sequences in this sample encode the identical CDR3. The chain links TRBV28 to TRBJ1-1, with D hard to call. The germline V gene has CDR1 MDHEN and CDR2 SYDVKM. The CDR3 contains 14 residues. Trimming removed 6 bases at V and 0 bases at J, with 11 bases between. The CDR3 DNA is TGTGCCAGCAGAAGAGGGCTTTTGAACACTGAAGCTTTCTTT. Encoded protein: CASRRGLLNTEAFF. The full variable domain, rest sourced from reference TRBV28 and TRBJ1-1, is DVKVTQSSRYLVKRTGEKVFLECVQDMDHENMFWYRQDPGLGLRLIYFSYDVKMKEKGDIPEGYSVSREKKERFSLILESASTNQTSMYLCASRRGLLNTEAFFGQGTRLTVV.